This T cell receptor beta chain appears in the sequencing data of a study of blood T cell repertoires in COVID-19. Study information: Sites in the United States, Italy and Spain provided acute and convalescent COVID-19 samples. T cells, B-cell-depleted T cells, or PBMCs provided the cDNA or gDNA that served as material.

Per the study methods: Researchers report that nucleated cell counts were estimated from reference gene primer amplification. Produced via immunoSEQ multiplex PCR; TCRdb's table is partial and in-frame only. Clone size and V and J calls were adopted from that table, with D and trimming inferred from the DNA. The repertoire has 120,000 or so clones, about 85% of them found once; the top ten carry around 4.8%. Per the germline V gene, CDR1 is LGHDT and CDR2 is YNNKEL (reference sequence). Trimming removed 1 base from V and 4 bases from J, with 14 bases in between. There are 16 residues in the CDR3. The receptor comes from a human donor in a cohort sampled during active COVID-19. Sequencing input: peripheral blood. The genes are TRBV3-1 (or the pseudogene TRBV3-2) and TRBJ2-1, with TRBD2 as a possible D gene (6 bases). The CDR3 here is CASSQGWLASYNEQFF. The CDR3 DNA reads as TGTGCCAGCAGCCAAGGGTGGCTAGCGTCTTACAATGAGCAGTTCTTC.